The 14 T cell receptor beta chains below come from one sample, sequenced in a study of lymphopenia after photon versus proton radiotherapy. TCRdb's copy holds only in-frame clones and misses some; the assay was immunoSEQ multiplex PCR. This table holds about 40,000 clones, roughly 86% found once. The sample was peripheral blood, taken from a patient treated with proton-based radiotherapy. The receptors shown here come from a woman aged 65 to 85 with pancreatic cancer. Some clones in this sample may be carry-over from other donors' samples.

V is TRBV4-3 and J is TRBJ2-3; 11 bases are shared with TRBD2. Germline V gene sequence: CDR1 LGHNA, CDR2 YSLEER. V lost 4 bases and J lost 5; bases outside the gene matches: 8. The CDR3 contains 16 residues. CDR3 in amino acids: CASSPNLAGGGDTQYF. For the CDR3, the DNA is TGCGCCAGCAGCCCGAACCTAGCGGGAGGAGGAGATACGCAGTATTTT.

The chain uses TRBV6-6 and TRBJ1-1; TRBD1 is a possible D gene (5 bases). The V and J ends lost 6 bases and 1 base respectively, with 9 bases between them. Per germline, CDR1 MNHNY and CDR2 SVGAGI (reference sequence). The CDR3 has 13 residues. CDR3 bases: TGTGCCAGCAGCTTTGGACAGAACACTGAAGCTTTCTTT. It is translated as CASSFGQNTEAFF.

CDR3: CAWSVALQETQYF. CDR3 DNA: TGTGCCTGGAGTGTCGCTCTTCAAGAGACCCAGTACTTC. This rearrangement joins TRBV30 to TRBJ2-5; D is unclear. CDR3 length: 13 amino acids. The V end lost 0 bases, the J end lost 2 bases, and 7 bases lay between the germline ends. The V gene's germline CDR1 is GTSNPN and CDR2 SVGIG (reference sequence).

The chain is built from TRBV4-2 and TRBJ2-3; D is unresolved. The germline V gene encodes CDR1 LGHNA and CDR2 YNFKEQ. V was shortened by 0 bases and J by 1 base, with 11 bases between the two germline ends. This CDR3 is built from 16 residues. CDR3 region: CASSQDNPSGTDTQYF. The DNA for the CDR3 is TGTGCCAGCAGCCAAGATAATCCTAGTGGCACAGATACGCAGTATTTT.

This rearrangement joins TRBV28 to TRBJ2-3, with 9 bases lining up with TRBD2. This CDR3 is built from 19 residues. Germline lookup yields CDR1 MDHEN and CDR2 SYDVKM. The ends lost 8 bases at V and 2 bases at J; junction bases unmatched: 20. The CDR3 bases are TGTGCCAGCCCACCGGTTGGGTTGTCGGCTAGCGGGAACACAGATACGCAGTATTTT. Translated: CASPPVGLSASGNTDTQYF.

The V and J genes are TRBV5-4 and TRBJ2-3; TRBD2 aligns across 11 bases. Germline V gene sequence: CDR1 SGHNT, CDR2 YYREEE (reference sequence). The V gene end was trimmed by 4 bases and the J gene end by 1 base; junction bases not matched to a gene: 5. This CDR3 contains 16 residues. CDR3 in amino acids: CASSQIAGGGTDTQYF. CDR3 sequence (DNA): TGTGCCAGCAGCCAAATAGCGGGAGGGGGCACAGATACGCAGTATTTT.

The rearrangement joins TRBV28 to TRBJ1-4; TRBD1 aligns across 8 bases. V was clipped by 7 bases and J by 8 bases; unmatched bases: 12. In germline, CDR1 is MDHEN, CDR2 SYDVKM. The CDR3 extends over 15 amino acids. CDR3 in DNA: TGTGCCAGCAACGCCCAGGGGGCTTTGGAGGAAAAACTGTTTTTT. Protein product: CASNAQGALEEKLFF.

V gene TRBV28 combines with J gene TRBJ1-4; TRBD1 agrees at 8 bases. CDR3 length: 15 amino acids. J gave up 3 bases and V 4 bases, and 4 bases lay outside the gene matches. Germline V gives CDR1 MDHEN, CDR2 SYDVKM. CDR3 in DNA: TGTGCCAGCAGTTCCACAGGGGGTGCTAATGAAAAACTGTTTTTT. This encodes CASSSTGGANEKLFF.

J is TRBJ1-5 and V is TRBV6-1; 8 bases align to TRBD1. J gave up 4 bases and V 6 bases, and 5 bases lay outside the gene matches. The length of the CDR3 is 14 residues. The V gene's germline CDR1 is MNHNS and CDR2 SASEGT. The CDR3 region is CASRRTGRNQPQHF. The CDR3 DNA follows: TGTGCCAGCAGGCGGACAGGGCGGAATCAGCCCCAGCATTTT.

J is TRBJ2-3 and V is TRBV2, with TRBD2 matching over 12 bases. V dropped 8 bases and J dropped 6; count of bases not matched to a gene: 0. The CDR3 totals 12 residues. Germline values: CDR1 SNHLY, CDR2 FYNNEI. The CDR3 region has the DNA TGTGCCAGCGGACTAGCGGGGGATACGCAGTATTTT. Protein sequence: CASGLAGDTQYF.

The chain has TRBV5-4 and TRBJ2-6; unclear D gene. CDR1 and CDR2 from the germline V gene are SGHNT and YYREEE (reference sequence). The V end lost 5 bases, the J end lost 1 base, and 7 bases lay between the germline ends. This CDR3 comprises 14 residues. Here the CDR3 reads CASRALSGANVLTF. CDR3 DNA sequence: TGTGCCAGCAGGGCTTTATCTGGGGCCAACGTCCTGACTTTC.

The chain employs TRBV5-4 and TRBJ2-1, with TRBD2 identical over 15 bases. The V segment lost 4 bases and the J segment 7 bases; nucleotides outside the gene matches: 3. Germline CDR1 is SGHNT and CDR2 is YYREEE (reference sequence). The CDR3 has 15 residues. In DNA, the CDR3 is TGTGCCAGCAGCGAAGGGACTAGCGGGAGGAATGAGCAGTTCTTC. Protein: CASSEGTSGRNEQFF.

This chain uses TRBV10-3 with TRBJ2-3, with 8 positions matching TRBD2. The CDR3 has 14 amino acids. Germline CDR1 ENHRY, CDR2 SYGVKD. V gave up 3 bases and J gave up 5 bases; unmatched junction bases: 4. CDR3: CAISDQAGVDTQYF. CDR3 bases: TGTGCCATCAGTGACCAAGCGGGGGTAGATACGCAGTATTTT.

The genes are TRBV27 and TRBJ1-4; a possible D gene is TRBD1 (6 bases). Looked up from germline, CDR1 is MNHEY and CDR2 is SMNVEV (reference sequence). The CDR3 totals 17 residues. Trimming pared 6 bases from V and 7 bases from J, leaving 24 bases between. Here the CDR3 reads CASSTSLGGMTREKLFF. The CDR3 DNA sequence: TGTGCCAGCAGCACGTCTTTGGGGGGCATGACGCGTGAAAAACTGTTTTTT.